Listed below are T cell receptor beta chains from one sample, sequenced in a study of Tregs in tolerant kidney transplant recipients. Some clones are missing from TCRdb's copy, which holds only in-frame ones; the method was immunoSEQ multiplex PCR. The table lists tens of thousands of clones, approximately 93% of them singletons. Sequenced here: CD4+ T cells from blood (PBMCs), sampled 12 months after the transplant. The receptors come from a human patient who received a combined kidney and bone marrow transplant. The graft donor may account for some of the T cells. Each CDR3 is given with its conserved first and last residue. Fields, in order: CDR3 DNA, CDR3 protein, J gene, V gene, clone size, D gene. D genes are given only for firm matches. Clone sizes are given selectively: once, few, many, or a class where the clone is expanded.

DNA: TGTGCCAGCAGCGGGGGGGGACGGCGGACTGTGGGGCAGTACTTC
CDR3: CASSGGGRRTVGQYF
J: TRBJ2-7
V: TRBV7-6
size: NA
D: TRBD2

DNA: TGCGCCAGCAGCTTGGCTCGGAATGAGCAGTTCTTC
CDR3: CASSLARNEQFF
J: TRBJ2-1
V: TRBV5-1
size: NA
D: NA

DNA: TGTGCCAGCCGCATCTCAGGCACAGATACGCAGTATTTT
CDR3: CASRISGTDTQYF
J: TRBJ2-3
V: TRBV11-3
size: NA
D: NA

DNA: TGTGCCAGTCTTCGACCCGGGGACACCGGGGAGCTGTTTTTT
CDR3: CASLRPGDTGELFF
J: TRBJ2-2
V: TRBV28
size: once
D: NA

DNA: TGTGCCAGCAGGCGAGACAGGGAAAGAACCTACGAGCAGTACTTC
CDR3: CASRRDRERTYEQYF
J: TRBJ2-7
V: TRBV6-5
size: NA
D: TRBD1

DNA: TGTGCCAGCAGCCTGGGGGGGGTCAATCAGCCCCAGCATTTT
CDR3: CASSLGGVNQPQHF
J: TRBJ1-5
V: TRBV11-2
size: NA
D: NA

DNA: TGTGCCAGCAGCCCGAAGGGACAGGGGAATTCACCCCTCCACTTT
CDR3: CASSPKGQGNSPLHF
J: TRBJ1-6
V: TRBV5-4
size: NA
D: TRBD1

DNA: TGTGCCAGCAGCTTAGCGGGAGTATACGAGCAGTACTTC
CDR3: CASSLAGVYEQYF
J: TRBJ2-7
V: TRBV7-2
size: NA
D: NA

DNA: TGTGCCAGCAGCAAAGAGGGCATTGTAGGGTGGGACAGAAGCTTTATGAACACTGAAGCTTTCTTT
CDR3: CASSKEGIVGWDRSFMNTEAFF
J: TRBJ1-1
V: TRBV21-1
size: NA
D: NA

DNA: TGTGCCAGCAGCCCCGACAGGGTAGGTGGGTCAGATACGCAGTATTTT
CDR3: CASSPDRVGGSDTQYF
J: TRBJ2-3
V: TRBV7-6
size: NA
D: TRBD1

DNA: TGCGCCAGCAGCGGACAGACCCTAAACTATGGCTACACCTTC
CDR3: CASSGQTLNYGYTF
J: TRBJ1-2
V: TRBV4-3
size: NA
D: NA

DNA: TGCGCCAGCAGCTTGAGGGGGCGCAGTGATACGCAGTATTTT
CDR3: CASSLRGRSDTQYF
J: TRBJ2-3
V: TRBV5-1
size: NA
D: TRBD1

DNA: TGTGCCAGCAGCCTCGGGGGCACAGATACGCAGTATTTT
CDR3: CASSLGGTDTQYF
J: TRBJ2-3
V: TRBV7-9
size: NA
D: NA

DNA: TGTGCCAGTAGTATAGATCTCTTAACAGGGCCTGATTCACCCCTCCACTTT
CDR3: CASSIDLLTGPDSPLHF
J: TRBJ1-6
V: TRBV19
size: NA
D: NA

DNA: TGTGCCAGCAGCCTCACGGGGGAAGATACGCAGTATTTT
CDR3: CASSLTGEDTQYF
J: TRBJ2-3
V: TRBV27
size: NA
D: NA

DNA: TGTGCCAGCAGCTTCCGACAGGCTAGTGGCTACACCTTC
CDR3: CASSFRQASGYTF
J: TRBJ1-2
V: TRBV7-9
size: once
D: NA

DNA: TGTGCCAGCAGGACTTTAAATTCACCCCTCCACTTT
CDR3: CASRTLNSPLHF
J: TRBJ1-6
V: TRBV6-6
size: NA
D: NA

DNA: TGTGCCAGCAGCTTACATAGCGGGATTCTCAATGAGCAGTTCTTC
CDR3: CASSLHSGILNEQFF
J: TRBJ2-1
V: TRBV7-9
size: NA
D: TRBD2

DNA: TGTGCCAGCTCACCAGCGACAACCGTCGGCAATGAGCAGTTCTTC
CDR3: CASSPATTVGNEQFF
J: TRBJ2-1
V: TRBV18
size: NA
D: NA

DNA: TGTGCCAGCAGTTGGGGGACAGAGGACTATGGCTACACCTTC
CDR3: CASSWGTEDYGYTF
J: TRBJ1-2
V: TRBV28
size: NA
D: TRBD1

DNA: TGTGCCAGTAGTATATTGGGAGAAAATTCACCCCTCCACTTT
CDR3: CASSILGENSPLHF
J: TRBJ1-6
V: TRBV19
size: NA
D: NA

DNA: TGCGCCAGCAGATGGACAGGTTCGACAGATACGCAGTATTTT
CDR3: CASRWTGSTDTQYF
J: TRBJ2-3
V: TRBV4-3
size: NA
D: TRBD1

DNA: TGTGCCAGCAGCACCAGGACTAGCTCGGGATCCTACAATGAGCAGTTCTTC
CDR3: CASSTRTSSGSYNEQFF
J: TRBJ2-1
V: TRBV5-4
size: NA
D: TRBD2

DNA: TGCAGCGTTGAAGTCCGCTCGAGGAGCTACACCTTC
CDR3: CSVEVRSRSYTF
J: TRBJ1-2
V: TRBV29-1
size: NA
D: NA

DNA: TGTGCCAGCAGCTTGGAGACGGGCACTGAAGCTTTCTTT
CDR3: CASSLETGTEAFF
J: TRBJ1-1
V: TRBV7-9
size: NA
D: NA

DNA: TGTGCCATCGCTACTAGCGGGAGCAATGAGCAGTTCTTC
CDR3: CAIATSGSNEQFF
J: TRBJ2-1
V: TRBV10-3
size: NA
D: TRBD2

DNA: TGTGCCAGCTCACCAAGACAGAACACCATATATTTT
CDR3: CASSPRQNTIYF
J: TRBJ1-3
V: TRBV18
size: NA
D: NA

DNA: TGTGCCAGCAGTTTATTAGGACTAGCGGGTAATCTCACAGATACGCAGTATTTT
CDR3: CASSLLGLAGNLTDTQYF
J: TRBJ2-3
V: TRBV28
size: NA
D: TRBD2

DNA: TGTGCCAGCAGCTACAGGGGGGACAGCTCCTACAATGAGCAGTTCTTC
CDR3: CASSYRGDSSYNEQFF
J: TRBJ2-1
V: TRBV6-5
size: NA
D: TRBD1

DNA: TGTGCCAGCAGACAGATCATGAACACTGAAGCTTTCTTT
CDR3: CASRQIMNTEAFF
J: TRBJ1-1
V: TRBV19
size: NA
D: NA

DNA: TGTGCCAGCAGTCGGGACAGACAAGAGACCCAGTACTTC
CDR3: CASSRDRQETQYF
J: TRBJ2-5
V: TRBV7-2
size: NA
D: TRBD1

DNA: TGTGCCAGCAGGAATACTAGCGGGAGGTCTAACGAGCAGTACTTC
CDR3: CASRNTSGRSNEQYF
J: TRBJ2-7
V: TRBV6-5
size: NA
D: TRBD2

DNA: TGTGCCAGCAGCCACCCGGGGTTAGGTGAGCAGTTCTTC
CDR3: CASSHPGLGEQFF
J: TRBJ2-1
V: TRBV14
size: NA
D: NA

DNA: TGTGCCAGCAGCTTAGCGCCCGGGGGGCTGTTAGGTAGCAATCAGCCCCAGCATTTT
CDR3: CASSLAPGGLLGSNQPQHF
J: TRBJ1-5
V: TRBV7-6
size: NA
D: NA

DNA: TGTGCCAGCAGCCAAACTAGCGGACACTACAATGAGCAGTTCTTC
CDR3: CASSQTSGHYNEQFF
J: TRBJ2-1
V: TRBV9
size: NA
D: TRBD2

DNA: TGTGCCAGCAGTGCCGGGACAGGGTATGAAAAACTGTTTTTT
CDR3: CASSAGTGYEKLFF
J: TRBJ1-4
V: TRBV2
size: few
D: TRBD1

DNA: TGTGCCAGCAGCTTAGGGCTAGCGGGAGGGCCAGAGCAGTACTTC
CDR3: CASSLGLAGGPEQYF
J: TRBJ2-7
V: TRBV13
size: NA
D: TRBD2

DNA: TGTGCCAGCAGTCTTAACAGGGGGACTGGGGCCAACGTCCTGACTTTC
CDR3: CASSLNRGTGANVLTF
J: TRBJ2-6
V: TRBV28
size: NA
D: TRBD1

DNA: TGTGCCAGCAGCCCCCTAGGGGGGGCGGTTTATAGTGAGCAGTTCTTC
CDR3: CASSPLGGAVYSEQFF
J: TRBJ2-1
V: TRBV7-9
size: NA
D: NA

DNA: TGTGCCGGGTCTAGCGGGCATAAAGCCTCCTACGAGCAGTACTTC
CDR3: CAGSSGHKASYEQYF
J: TRBJ2-7
V: TRBV2
size: few
D: TRBD2

DNA: TGTGCCAGCACCTGGTCGGGGGGGCCGTACGAGCAGTACTTC
CDR3: CASTWSGGPYEQYF
J: TRBJ2-7
V: TRBV13
size: NA
D: TRBD2

DNA: TGTGCCACCGGCCCGGGCCGGGGAGATACGCAGTATTTT
CDR3: CATGPGRGDTQYF
J: TRBJ2-3
V: TRBV14
size: NA
D: NA

DNA: TGTGCCACCAGCAGAGATACCAGGGACAGGGGCCGTCAGCCCCAGCATTTT
CDR3: CATSRDTRDRGRQPQHF
J: TRBJ1-5
V: TRBV15
size: NA
D: TRBD1

DNA: TGCGCCAGCAGCCAAGAGGTCTTCGGAGGGACTTTAAATAGCAATCAGCCCCAGCATTTT
CDR3: CASSQEVFGGTLNSNQPQHF
J: TRBJ1-5
V: TRBV4-3
size: NA
D: NA

DNA: TGCGCCAGCAGCCAAGTGTGGACTAGCGGGGTTGGGATAGCCAAAAACATTCAGTACTTC
CDR3: CASSQVWTSGVGIAKNIQYF
J: TRBJ2-4
V: TRBV4-1
size: NA
D: TRBD2

DNA: TGTGCCAGCAGCCCTTTGGGACCCGGGGGGGATGGCTACACCTTC
CDR3: CASSPLGPGGDGYTF
J: TRBJ1-2
V: TRBV4-2
size: NA
D: NA

DNA: TGTGCCAGCAGTAGCGGGGGGGCCATCAATGAGCAGTTCTTC
CDR3: CASSSGGAINEQFF
J: TRBJ2-1
V: TRBV11-3
size: NA
D: TRBD2

DNA: TGCGCCAGCAGCCAAGGGGACAGGGGGCTCTACGAGCAGTACTTC
CDR3: CASSQGDRGLYEQYF
J: TRBJ2-7
V: TRBV4-3
size: NA
D: TRBD1

DNA: TGTGCCAGAAGCTTGGGACGGGGAGGAATTTCCTACGAGCAGTACTTC
CDR3: CARSLGRGGISYEQYF
J: TRBJ2-7
V: TRBV5-3
size: once
D: NA

DNA: TGTGCCAGCAGCGGACTAGCGTCCACAGATACGCAGTATTTT
CDR3: CASSGLASTDTQYF
J: TRBJ2-3
V: TRBV7-3
size: NA
D: TRBD2

DNA: TGTGCCACCAGCAGAGGGGTGGGCAGGGGATCCACTGAAGCTTTCTTT
CDR3: CATSRGVGRGSTEAFF
J: TRBJ1-1
V: TRBV15
size: NA
D: NA